One TCR beta chain is described in this entry. The CDR3 sequence is 15 residues long. The germline V and J ends were trimmed by 6 bases and 6 bases, with 19 bases remaining between them. CDR1 is MNHEY and CDR2 is SMNVEV in the germline V gene (reference sequence). The sample belongs to a study of T cell responses to AZD1222 COVID-19 vaccine. Clones were sequenced by immunoSEQ multiplex PCR, and TCRdb holds only the in-frame ones, with some missing. The sample includes 150,000 to 190,000 clones, 88% seen only once; the top ten take 5.5% to 8%. The chain has TRBV27 and TRBJ2-3; D may be TRBD2 (6 bases). Sequencing was performed on peripheral blood, taken after recovery from COVID-19. The sequence was obtained from an adult who had recovered from COVID-19. CDR3 protein: CASRTLAILSDTQYF. The CDR3 DNA reads as TGTGCCAGCAGGACCCTAGCGATCCTTTCGGATACGCAGTATTTT.